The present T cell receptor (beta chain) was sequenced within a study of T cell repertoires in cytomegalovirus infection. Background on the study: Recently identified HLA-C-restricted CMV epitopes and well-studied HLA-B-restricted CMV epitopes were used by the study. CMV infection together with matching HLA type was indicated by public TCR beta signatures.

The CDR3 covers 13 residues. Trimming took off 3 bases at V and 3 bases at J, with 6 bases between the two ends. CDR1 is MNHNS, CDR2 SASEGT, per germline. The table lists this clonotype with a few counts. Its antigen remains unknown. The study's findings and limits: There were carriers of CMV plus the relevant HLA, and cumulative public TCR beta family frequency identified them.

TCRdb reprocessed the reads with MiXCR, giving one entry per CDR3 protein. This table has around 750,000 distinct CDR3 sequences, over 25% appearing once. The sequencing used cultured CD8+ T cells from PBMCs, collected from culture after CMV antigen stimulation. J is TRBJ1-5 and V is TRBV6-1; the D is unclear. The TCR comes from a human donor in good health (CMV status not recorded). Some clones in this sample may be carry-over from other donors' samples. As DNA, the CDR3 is TGTGCCAGCAGTGACTGGGACAATCAGCCCCAGCATTTT. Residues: CASSDWDNQPQHF.